This paragraph covers one T cell receptor (beta chain) sequence. Its antigen is not known. Sorting based on CD45RO/CCR7/CD25/CD127/CD95/CD27 separated CD4+ naive, central memory, regulatory and stem cell-like memory cells. The sample is drawn from a study of beta chain features in type 1 diabetes. Notes on the study in general: Cells that show high TCR expression could be over-represented by cDNA sequencing. HLA influence on TCRB rearrangement stayed unresolved here.

The isolated RNA, all of it, was reverse transcribed, so expressed TCRB transcripts were what got sequenced. Measured with immunoSEQ multiplex PCR; TCRdb has only the in-frame clones, and not every one. The sample has fewer than 250,000 clones; around 9.6% are singletons. The CDR3 has 15 amino acids. V shed 2 bases and J shed 4 bases, with 12 bases lying between them. Germline assignment: CDR1 LNHDA and CDR2 SQIVND (reference sequence). The sequencing input was naive CD4+ T cells from blood. The receptor was isolated from a woman between 18 and 29 years old in good health. J is TRBJ2-1 and V is TRBV19; the D gene is possibly TRBD1 (6 bases). The DNA for the CDR3 is TGTGCCAGTAGTATAATCCCGGACAGATACAATGAGCAGTTCTTC. It yields the protein CASSIIPDRYNEQFF. Drawing the rest from reference TRBV19 and TRBJ2-1, the complete variable domain is DGGITQSPKYLFRKEGQNVTLSCEQNLNHDAMYWYRQDPGQGLRLIYYSQIVNDFQKGDIAEGYSVSREKKESFPLTVTSAQKNPTAFYLCASSIIPDRYNEQFFGPGTRLTVL.